The rows below give T cell receptor beta chains drawn from one sample of a study of T cell changes during pregnancy in multiple sclerosis. Only in-frame clones appear in the TCRdb table, and some are missing; sequencing was by immunoSEQ multiplex PCR. The sample holds under 70,000 clones, 91% seen once. Material: peripheral blood, obtained after pregnancy. These receptors originate from a female donor in good health, enrolled as a control in a pregnancy study. Each CDR3 is given with its conserved first and last residue. D genes are given only for firm matches. Size is omitted from some rows. Given values are once, few, many or a class for expanded clones.

>TRBV7-9|TRBJ1-1|.|.
TGTGCCAGCAGCGAGGAGGGAAGGAACACTGAAGCTTTCTTT
CASSEEGRNTEAFF
>TRBV10-3|TRBJ1-2|TRBD1|.
TGTGCCATCAGTGAGTCTAGGGACAGGGGGCGAATTATCGACTATGGCTACACCTTC
CAISESRDRGRIIDYGYTF
>TRBV11-3|TRBJ2-1|.|.
TGTGCCAGCAGCCGCACACCACAGGGTCGGAATGAGCAGTTCTTC
CASSRTPQGRNEQFF
>TRBV11-2|TRBJ2-5|TRBD2|.
TGTGCCAGCAGCCTCGGGACTAGCGGATATCAAGAGACCCAGTACTTC
CASSLGTSGYQETQYF
>TRBV19|TRBJ1-5|.|.
TGTGCCAGTACTAAGATTAATCAGCCCCAGCATTTT
CASTKINQPQHF
>TRBV30|TRBJ2-1|.|.
TGTGCCTGCCTTCTCTCCTACAATGAGCAGTTCTTC
CACLLSYNEQFF
>TRBV9|TRBJ2-1|TRBD1|.
TGTGCCAGCAGCGTAGCGTCGGGTGTGGCAGGGGGCCACCGGGTAACCAATGAGCAGTTCTTC
CASSVASGVAGGHRVTNEQFF
>TRBV5-5|TRBJ2-7|.|.
TGTGCCAGCAGCTTGCCAGTCGATCCCTACGAGCAGTACTTC
CASSLPVDPYEQYF
>TRBV6-4|TRBJ2-3|.|.
TGTGCCAGCAGTGAGGTTAGAGGAGATACGCAGTATTTT
CASSEVRGDTQYF
>TRBV5-6|TRBJ2-7|TRBD2|once
TGTGCCAGCAGCTTGGGACTAGCGGGGTTCGAGCAGTACTTC
CASSLGLAGFEQYF
>TRBV9|TRBJ1-5|TRBD1|few
TGTGCCAGCAGCGTAGAGGGGGCCGGGCAGCCCCAGCATTTT
CASSVEGAGQPQHF
>TRBV5-6|TRBJ1-3|.|.
TGTGCCAGCAGCTTCTCAGGGTCTGGAAACACCATATATTTT
CASSFSGSGNTIYF
>TRBV11-3|TRBJ1-1|.|.
TGTGCCAGCAGCCAAGAAGGGGCAGGGATAACTGAAGCTTTCTTT
CASSQEGAGITEAFF
>TRBV14|TRBJ1-1|.|.
TGTGCCAGCAGCCGAGGGGGGGATTGGAACACTGAAGCTTTCTTT
CASSRGGDWNTEAFF
>TRBV9|TRBJ1-1|.|few
TGTGCCAGCAGCGTCGGTACGAACACTGAAGCTTTCTTT
CASSVGTNTEAFF